This passage covers 2 T cell receptor beta chains from one sample sequenced in a study of CD4 T cells in relation to SARS-CoV-2 and coronaviruses. Repertoires were generated with immunoSEQ multiplex PCR, while TCRdb's copy carries only in-frame clones and drops some. The repertoire holds fewer than 15,000 clones, with around four fifths as singletons. The unexposed donors gave CD4+ T cells in about 2010-2019, prior to COVID-19. The cells were cultured for over eight days before CD4+ T cells were isolated. Their antigen targets remain unknown. Sequenced sample: CD4+ T cells from PBMCs, cultured in vitro. These receptors were collected from a human donor in good health.

In this sample, this clone turned up a few times. The rearrangement uses TRBV21-1 and TRBJ2-7; the table names TRBD2, a call not compared with the DNA. TRBV21-1 corresponds to a pseudogene. The CDR3 spans 13 residues. CDR3 sequence (DNA): TGTGCCAGCAGCCCCGGGAGACCGAACGAGCAGTACTTC. This codes for CASSPGRPNEQYF.

The rearrangement links TRBV29-1 to TRBJ2-7, with 11 bases lining up with TRBD1. V lost 6 bases and J lost 3; bases outside the gene matches: 10. This CDR3 region has 15 residues. Germline lookup yields CDR1 SQVTM and CDR2 ANQGSEA. CDR3 protein: CSVALLGTGGYEQYF. In DNA form, the CDR3 reads TGCAGCGTAGCTTTACTGGGGACAGGGGGCTACGAGCAGTACTTC.